This T cell receptor beta chain was found in a study of blood T cell repertoires in COVID-19. Study at large: Acute and convalescent COVID-19 samples came from the United States, Italy and Spain.

The participants were between about 18 and 95 years old and came from fewer than 25 US areas. Self-reported history from a screening survey and questionnaire set each donor's cohort. Only in-frame clones appear in the TCRdb table, and some are missing; sequencing was by immunoSEQ multiplex PCR. The data hold more than 200,000 clones, with 70% to 85% observed a single time. The J segment lost 4 bases and the V segment lost 8 bases, leaving 2 bases of the junction unmatched. The CDR3 consists of 13 residues. CDR1 and CDR2 (germline): MNHEY, SVGAGI. The sequencing input was PBMCs or T cells enriched from blood (not recorded which). This sequence originates from a man between 60 and 75 years old who had recovered from COVID-19. The chain joins TRBV6-5 to TRBJ1-4; TRBD1 agrees at 9 bases. This CDR3 is CASSDRGNEKLFF. As DNA, the CDR3 is TGTGCCAGCTCGGACAGGGGTAATGAAAAACTGTTTTTT.